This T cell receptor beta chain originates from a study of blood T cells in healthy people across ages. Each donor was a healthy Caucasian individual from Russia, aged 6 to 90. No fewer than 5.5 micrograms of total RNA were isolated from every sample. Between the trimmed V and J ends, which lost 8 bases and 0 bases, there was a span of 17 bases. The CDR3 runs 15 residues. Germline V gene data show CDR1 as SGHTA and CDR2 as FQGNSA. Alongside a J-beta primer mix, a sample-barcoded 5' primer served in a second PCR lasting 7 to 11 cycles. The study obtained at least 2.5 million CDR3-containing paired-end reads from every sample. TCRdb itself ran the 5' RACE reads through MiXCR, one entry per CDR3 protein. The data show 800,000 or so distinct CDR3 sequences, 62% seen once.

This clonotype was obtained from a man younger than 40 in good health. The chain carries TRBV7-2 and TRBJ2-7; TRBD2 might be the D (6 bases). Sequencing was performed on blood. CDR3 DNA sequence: TGTGCCAGCCAGGAGGGCAACACGATCTCCTACGAGCAGTACTTC. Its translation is CASQEGNTISYEQYF.